This TCR beta chain is from a study of high-grade serous ovarian cancer treatment subgroups. In the study overall: Each sample yielded on average roughly 7,400 unique TCR beta rearrangements from more than 13,000 reads. Study-wide results and caveats: Repertoire similarity ranged about 0.1 to 0.79 between tumors of one patient.

About this clone itself: Its antigen is unknown.

The CDR3 runs to 15 residues. CDR1 is SNHLY and CDR2 is FYNNEI in the germline V gene. V lost 2 bases to trimming and J lost 4 bases, with 11 bases between them. The protocol was immunoSEQ multiplex PCR, while the TCRdb copy is restricted to in-frame clones and leaves out a portion. The sample includes 5,000 to 6,500 clones, 60% to 75% of them seen just once. Tumor samples were obtained before definitive surgery or chemotherapy. The chain couples TRBV2 to TRBJ2-2; the D is unclear. Sequencing was done on a sample of tumor tissue. The source of this sequence is a human donor with high-grade serous ovarian cancer. The CDR3 here is CASSESRLSTGELFF. The CDR3 DNA reads TGTGCCAGCAGTGAAAGCCGGTTAAGCACCGGGGAGCTGTTTTTT.